This passage covers 20 T cell receptor beta chains from one sample sequenced in a study of T cell clonality in common variable immunodeficiency. Study-level points and caveats: Reportedly, TCR beta sequences from common variable immunodeficiency showed fewer deletions and N-nucleotide insertions.

Here immunoSEQ multiplex PCR was the method, and the copy in TCRdb shows in-frame clones only, minus some. This sample carries tens of thousands of clones, none of them present only once. These receptors have no identified antigens. Material for sequencing was peripheral blood mononuclear cells. The receptors derive from a human donor with common variable immunodeficiency.

To note about this clone: The CDR3 goes on 3 residues after the read ends, and that part is filled in from the germline J gene. The chain recombines TRBV5-6 with TRBJ1-6, with 10 bases lining up with TRBD1. The CDR3 is made up of 15 amino acids. Trimming removed 4 bases from V and 8 bases from J; junction bases left unmatched: 6. Looked up from germline, CDR1 is SGHDT and CDR2 is YYEEEE. Incomplete CDR3 DNA: TGTGCCAGCAGCGTAGGGGGACAGGGGTATTCACCC. Protein product: CASSVGGQGYSP. The full CDR3 protein is CASSVGGQGYSPLHF.

This clone was detected ten times or more. From the germline J gene comes the end of the CDR3, since the read stops 3 residues before it. This chain links TRBV19 with TRBJ2-2; tentatively, D is TRBD2 (5 bases). The V gene's germline CDR1 is LNHDA and CDR2 SQIVND (reference sequence). The CDR3 consists of 16 residues. Deletions cut 1 base from V and 0 bases from J, with 9 bases between. CDR3 DNA, as far as it was read: TGTGCCAGTAGTATAGTAACCGGGGCGAACACCGGGGAG. Amino acids: CASSIVTGANTGE. The whole CDR3 sequence is CASSIVTGANTGELFF. The full variable domain, with the rest looked up from reference TRBV19 and TRBJ2-2, is DGGITQSPKYLFRKEGQNVTLSCEQNLNHDAMYWYRQDPGQGLRLIYYSQIVNDFQKGDIAEGYSVSREKKESFPLTVTSAQKNPTAFYLCASSIVTGANTGELFFGEGSRLTVL.

This clone was seen more than once but under ten times. The read comes to an end 3 residues before the CDR3 does, leaving the germline J gene to fill in the end. The rearrangement links TRBV6-4 to TRBJ2-3; 12 nucleotides match TRBD2. The CDR3 is made up of 15 amino acids. V gave up 6 bases and J gave up 6 bases; unmatched junction bases: 7. Germline CDR1 and CDR2: MRHNA and SNTAGT. The CDR3 DNA, read in part, is TGTGCCAGCAGCCCAGCGACTAGCGGGAGCGATACG. As protein: CASSPATSGSDT. The whole CDR3 sequence is CASSPATSGSDTQYF.

This clone was recorded many times. This CDR3 is CASSFDRGRSTEAFF. CDR3 DNA, as far as it was read: TGTGCCAGCAGCTTTGACAGGGGGCGGAGCACTGAA. This chain connects TRBV11-3 to TRBJ1-1; 10 bases align to TRBD1. The read gets to within 3 residues of the CDR3 end, and the germline J gene fills in the rest. There are 15 residues in the CDR3. Germline lookup yields CDR1 SGHNT and CDR2 YENEEA. The junction had 5 bases not matched to a gene; V was cut back by 3 bases and J by 4 bases.

This clone was detected many times. Read sequence stops 3 residues before the CDR3 end, and the germline J gene provides the missing end. This sequence joins TRBV20-1 and TRBJ2-1; TRBD2 agrees at 11 bases. Germline CDR1 is DFQATT and CDR2 is SNEGSKA (reference sequence). J lost 5 bases, V lost 6 bases, and 6 bases had no gene match. CDR3 size: 14 residues. CDR3 loop: CSAETSGRNNEQFF. The part of the CDR3 DNA that was read is TGCAGTGCCGAAACTAGCGGGAGAAACAATGAG.

In the case of this clone: The missing CDR3 end, 3 residues past where the read stops, is filled in from the germline J gene. Within the sample, other DNA sequences also encode this same CDR3. The chain is built from TRBV6-1 and TRBJ1-1; D is undetermined. Germline V gene data show CDR1 as MNHNS and CDR2 as SASEGT. The CDR3 sequence is 13 residues long. The V end was cut by 4 bases, the J end by 1 base, with 7 bases between. CDR3 sequence reads: CASSGQANTEAFF. Incomplete CDR3 DNA: TGTGCCAGCAGTGGCCAGGCGAACACTGAA.

This clone has just a few counts. Read data end 3 residues before the CDR3 end; the end is taken from the germline J gene. The chain joins TRBV10-2 to TRBJ2-3, with 11 bases that match TRBD2. From germline, CDR1 is WSHSY and CDR2 SAAADI. V shed 1 base, J shed 4 bases, and the junction held 4 bases outside the gene matches. This CDR3 spans 16 amino acids. CDR3 bases read: TGCGCCAGCAGTGAGTTAGCGGGAGGGTACTCAGATACG. This codes for CASSELAGGYSDT. Given in full, the CDR3 is CASSELAGGYSDTQYF.

This clone was counted only a few times. The observed sequence ends 3 residues before the CDR3 terminus, with the missing tail filled in from the germline J gene. The chain recombines TRBV7-6 with TRBJ2-5; 7 nucleotides match TRBD1. The germline V gene has CDR1 SGHVS and CDR2 FNYEAQ. V gave up 5 bases and J gave up 7 bases; unmatched junction bases: 10. There are 14 residues in the CDR3. CDR3 region: CASSPRDSEGTQYF. The sequenced CDR3 bases are TGTGCCAGCAGCCCCAGGGACAGCGAAGGGACC.

Ten or more counts support this clone. CDR3: CASSRGQGGYNEQFF. The part of the CDR3 DNA that was read is TGTGCCAGCTCGCGGGGACAGGGGGGCTACAATGAG. This sequence joins TRBV18 and TRBJ2-1, with TRBD1 matching 11 bases. Sequencing ends 3 residues short of the CDR3 end; the germline J gene provides the rest. The V segment lost 6 bases and the J segment 3 bases; nucleotides outside the gene matches: 4. Germline V gene lookup returns CDR1 KGHSH and CDR2 LQKENI. There are 15 residues in the CDR3.

Many counts were recorded for this clone. The read gets to within 3 residues of the CDR3 end, and the germline J gene fills in the rest. J is TRBJ2-2 and V is TRBV18, with 11 nucleotides matching TRBD2. The CDR3 sequence is 18 residues long. CDR1 is KGHSH, CDR2 LQKENI, per germline. With 1 base clipped from V and 2 bases from J, the junction kept 6 bases outside the gene matches. The part of the CDR3 DNA that was read is TGTGCCAGCTCACCACGAAAACTAGCGGGAGCCAACACCGGGGAG. It specifies CASSPRKLAGANTGE. The CDR3 as a whole reads CASSPRKLAGANTGELFF.

In this sample, this clone turned up many times. The read ends 3 residues early relative to the CDR3; the germline J gene fills the gap. The V call is TRBV2, the J call TRBJ2-7, with D possibly TRBD1 on 6 matching bases. The CDR3 runs 14 residues. The V end was cut by 3 bases, the J end by 0 bases, with 9 bases between. Germline V gene lookup returns CDR1 SNHLY and CDR2 FYNNEI. CDR3 DNA (partial): TGTGCCAGCAGTGAGACAGGCAGCTCCTACGAG. Its protein is CASSETGSSYE. The entire CDR3 protein reads CASSETGSSYEQYF.

The table lists this clone with many counts. The missing CDR3 end, 3 residues past where the read stops, is filled in from the germline J gene. The chain recombines TRBV6-2 or TRBV6-3 with TRBJ1-5, with D possibly being TRBD1 (6 bases). The germline V gene encodes CDR1 MNHEY and CDR2 SVGEGT. Trimming pared 5 bases from V and 3 bases from J, leaving 14 bases between. The CDR3 is 15 residues long. The CDR3 sequence: CASSVRGRVNQPQHF. Partial CDR3 DNA: TGTGCCAGCAGTGTCAGGGGAAGGGTCAATCAGCCC.

This clone appeared a few times. The read halts 3 residues ahead of the CDR3 end, with the missing end drawn from the germline J gene. The V gene is TRBV5-1, the J gene TRBJ2-5; possible D gene TRBD2, 6 bases. V lost 0 bases to trimming and J lost 5 bases, with 14 bases between them. Germline V CDR1 and CDR2: SGHRS, YFSETQ. The CDR3 has 15 amino acids. The covered CDR3 bases are TGCGCCAGCAGCTTGGCGGCAGGGAGGCTGGAGACC. It encodes CASSLAAGRLET. The entire CDR3 protein is CASSLAAGRLETQYF.

This clone was seen only a few times. Read coverage stops 3 residues before the CDR3 terminus; the germline J gene supplies the remainder. The genes are TRBV6-1 and TRBJ2-5, with 8 bases that match TRBD2. J gave up 7 bases and V 4 bases, and 11 bases lay outside the gene matches. The CDR3 sequence is 15 residues long. Germline V CDR1 and CDR2: MNHNS, SASEGT. Partial CDR3 DNA: TGTGCCAGCAGTGTTGGACTAGCAGCTACTGTGACC. Amino acids: CASSVGLAATVT. The whole CDR3 protein reads CASSVGLAATVTQYF.

This clone was observed a few times. The read is 3 residues too short to cover the CDR3 end, so that end is filled in from the germline J gene. The chain combines TRBV7-3 with TRBJ1-1; the D gene is possibly TRBD1 (5 bases). This CDR3 has 14 residues. Trimming shortened V by 5 bases and J by 1 base, and 11 bases separated the two germline ends. Germline CDR1 reads SGHTA; CDR2 reads FQGTGA. Partial CDR3 DNA: TGTGCCAGCAGCCCCGCAGGGAGGAACACTGAA. This translates into CASSPAGRNTE. The whole CDR3 sequence reads CASSPAGRNTEAFF.

This clone was recorded a few times. Sequencing ends 3 residues short of the CDR3 end; the germline J gene provides the rest. The chain employs TRBV2 and TRBJ2-1; a weak D match, TRBD1 (5 bases). Germline V gives CDR1 SNHLY, CDR2 FYNNEI. The CDR3 extends over 16 amino acids. Trimming pared 3 bases from V and 0 bases from J, leaving 12 bases between. CDR3 loop: CASSDVYGASYNEQFF. The part of the CDR3 DNA that was read is TGTGCCAGCAGTGACGTCTATGGGGCCTCCTACAATGAG. Drawing the rest from reference TRBV2 and TRBJ2-1, the complete variable domain is EPEVTQTPSHQVTQMGQEVILRCVPISNHLYFYWYRQILGQKVEFLVSFYNNEISEKSEIFDDQFSVERPDGSNFTLKIRSTKLEDSAMYFCASSDVYGASYNEQFFGPGTRLTVL.

This clone was seen many times. The CDR3 extends 3 residues past the end of the read, so its final part is completed from the germline J gene. The chain joins TRBV20-1 to TRBJ2-1; 7 positions match TRBD1. Germline V CDR1 and CDR2: DFQATT, SNEGSKA (reference sequence). This CDR3 contains 14 residues. V lost 6 bases, J lost 5 bases, and 10 bases stayed unmatched. The sequenced CDR3 bases are TGCAGTGCGGATCGGACAGGTGGCCACAATGAG. Residues: CSADRTGGHNE. The whole CDR3 region reads CSADRTGGHNEQFF.

In its sample, this clone was seen a few times. The CDR3 is cut off 3 residues early in the read; its end comes from the germline J gene. The chain links TRBV13 to TRBJ1-6; 8 nucleotides line up with TRBD1. Trimming cost V 4 bases and J 9 bases; bases outside gene matches: 2. The CDR3 contains 13 residues. CDR1 is PRHDT, CDR2 FYEKMQ, per germline (reference sequence). Incomplete CDR3 DNA: TGTGCCAGCAGCTCGGACAGGGTTTCACCC. Translation gives CASSSDRVSP. The whole CDR3 reads CASSSDRVSPLHF.

This clone has at least ten counts. The CDR3 reads CSVEAGGHGEQYF. The covered CDR3 bases are TGCAGCGTTGAAGCAGGGGGCCATGGCGAG. The V and J genes are TRBV29-1 and TRBJ2-7; 8 nucleotides match TRBD1. The observed sequence ends 3 residues before the CDR3 terminus, with the missing tail filled in from the germline J gene. The V gene end was trimmed by 1 base and the J gene end by 6 bases; junction bases not matched to a gene: 5. CDR1 and CDR2 (germline): SQVTM, ANQGSEA. The CDR3 has 13 amino acids.

This clone was found a few times. With the read ending 3 residues before the CDR3 end, the germline J gene is used to fill in that end. The V and J genes are TRBV18 and TRBJ2-7; 7 nucleotides align to TRBD2. V trimming: 8 bases; J trimming: 6 bases; junction bases outside the gene matches: 22. The CDR3 covers 17 residues. Germline values: CDR1 KGHSH, CDR2 LQKENI. The sequenced CDR3 bases are TGTGCCAGCGCAGTTCCGGGGGGATCAGGATCACGGGGCGAG. It specifies CASAVPGGSGSRGE. The whole CDR3 reads CASAVPGGSGSRGEQYF.